This T cell receptor (beta chain) was found in a study of shared clonotypes between healthy human individuals. Notes on this clone: Its antigen is not known.

The ends were cut back, 2 bases at V and 2 bases at J, with 12 bases in the middle. The CDR3 has 15 amino acids. Germline CDR1 and CDR2: SGHAT and FQNNGV. The study's findings and limits: With few donors, the genetic and exposure-history diversity represented was limited.

Here immunoSEQ multiplex PCR was the method, and the copy in TCRdb shows in-frame clones only, minus some. The sample has approximately 500,000 clones; about 75% are singletons. The material sequenced was PBMCs. The V and J genes are TRBV11-2 and TRBJ2-5; TRBD2 is a possible D gene (5 bases). The receptor's source is a middle-aged woman in good health. Some clones in this sample may be carry-over from other donors' samples. CDR3 sequence (DNA): TGTGCCAGCAGCTTAACCATGGACTCTCAAGAGACCCAGTACTTC. This codes for CASSLTMDSQETQYF.